The entry below gives a single T cell receptor (beta chain) sequence along with its context. Its cognate antigen is unknown. This sample's RNA came from whole unsorted tissue. TCRbeta libraries were built with three rounds of nested PCR, modified from ARM-PCR. TCRdb reanalysed the multiplex PCR reads using MiXCR and keeps one entry per CDR3 protein. The sample has 76,000 or so distinct CDR3 sequences; around 65% are singletons. V was shortened by 1 base and J by 1 base, with 11 bases between the two germline ends. The CDR3 has 16 residues. Per the germline V gene, CDR1 is LNHNV and CDR2 is YYDKDF (reference sequence). This entry belongs to a study of tumor and adjacent non-tumor tissue in lung cancer. The wider study: Samples averaged around 3.9 million productive TCRbeta reads each. General observations from the study: TCR diversity was significantly greater in tumor than normal lung tissue. Tumor TCR diversity, when higher, was linked to shorter survival. Tumor repertoires had a smaller top 100 clone share than normal lung.

The TCR sequence derives from a woman aged 65 to 85 with non-small cell lung cancer. Material for sequencing was lung tumor tissue. The gene calls are TRBV15 and TRBJ1-5; D call uncertain. The CDR3 region is CATSRGITWSNQPQHF. The CDR3 region has the DNA TGTGCCACCAGCAGAGGAATCACATGGAGCAATCAGCCCCAGCATTTT.